This TCR beta chain was sequenced during a study of graft-versus-host responses after intestinal transplantation. Across the study: Recipients got multivisceral, liver-intestinal, or isolated intestinal transplants.

Study conclusions and caveats: GvH clones were found in recipient marrow; some appeared first in ileum or blood. Early post-transplant falls in HvG clones accompanied the peak levels of circulating GvH clones. High graft-versus-host to host-versus-graft clonal ratios were found in allografts of patients who had graft-donor T cell macrochimerism.

Germline loops: CDR1 SGDLS, CDR2 YYNGEE. V was shortened by 1 base and J by 2 bases, with 7 bases between the two germline ends. CDR3 length equals 14 residues. Repertoires were generated with immunoSEQ multiplex PCR, while TCRdb's copy carries only in-frame clones and drops some. The sample carries 90,000 to 130,000 clones, about 94% recorded once. As to this clone: The target antigen is unknown.

Sequencing used unstimulated CD8+ T cells sorted from spleen or lymph node cells, obtained before intestinal transplant. The chain combines TRBV9 with TRBJ1-3; perhaps TRBD1 as D (5 bases). This receptor was identified in a human donor who received an intestinal transplant. CDR3 DNA sequence: TGTGCCAGCAGCGTACAGGGTACTGGAAACACCATATATTTT. Amino acids: CASSVQGTGNTIYF. The whole variable domain, remainder taken from reference TRBV9 and TRBJ1-3, is DSGVTQTPKHLITATGQRVTLRCSPRSGDLSVYWYQQSLDQGLQFLIQYYNGEERAKGNILERFSAQQFPDLHSELNLSSLELGDSALYFCASSVQGTGNTIYFGEGSWLTVV.